Listed below are T cell receptor beta chains from one sample, sequenced in a study of T cell repertoires and HLA-DP antigens. Antigen specificity for these receptors is unknown. The protocol was immunoSEQ multiplex PCR, while the TCRdb copy is restricted to in-frame clones and leaves out a portion. The table shows almost 90,000 clones, with 86% occurring only once. Sequencing input: CD4+ T cells from PBMCs. The receptors shown here come from a man aged 45-65 years in good health and CMV-seronegative. Each CDR3 is given without its conserved first and last residue.

v_call | cdr3_aa
TRBV6-6 | ASSPQTPLEKLF
TRBV6-5 | ASSPLLAGDNEQY
TRBV5-1 | ASSLDSVSEKLF
TRBV7-3 | ASSWGQEQETQY
TRBV4-3 | ASSRLVGSRYGYT
TRBV4-1 | ASSPRVDNSPLH
TRBV9 | ASSVVGDSRSGANVLT
TRBV29-1 | SVGGQAPNTEAF
TRBV11-2 | ASSRDRTDTQY
TRBV5-1 | ASSSGEAGLTQY
TRBV19 | ASSMVGGGGTGELF
TRBV25-1 | ASSGDLRLDTQY
TRBV30 | AWRPAGVREQF
TRBV19 | ASRGQGAKNQPQH
TRBV28 | ASNPTVGLAASTDTQY
TRBV18 | ASSPKAGDYEQY
TRBV29-1 | SGRQVDLGTQY
TRBV7-2 | ASEAGGEDTQY
TRBV5-1 | ASSSTGQGHTEAF
TRBV6-4 | ASSAPTSGSRTDTQY
TRBV19 | ASSIQGSNQPQH
TRBV30 | AWSSGGRNYGYT
TRBV7-9 | ASTQGQPNEKLF
TRBV6-1 | ASSRSGRAYNEQF